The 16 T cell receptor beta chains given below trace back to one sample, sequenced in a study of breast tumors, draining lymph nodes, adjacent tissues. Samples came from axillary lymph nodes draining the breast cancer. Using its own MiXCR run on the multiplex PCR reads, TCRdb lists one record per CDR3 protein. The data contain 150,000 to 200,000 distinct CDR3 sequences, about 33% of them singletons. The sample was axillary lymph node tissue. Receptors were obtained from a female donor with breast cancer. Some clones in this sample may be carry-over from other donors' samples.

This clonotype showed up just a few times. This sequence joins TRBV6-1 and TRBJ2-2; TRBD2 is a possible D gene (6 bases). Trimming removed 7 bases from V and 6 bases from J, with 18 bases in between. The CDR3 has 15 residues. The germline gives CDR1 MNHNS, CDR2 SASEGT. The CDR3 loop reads CASTPTKGGPGELFF. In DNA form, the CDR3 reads TGTGCCAGCACCCCGACAAAGGGAGGACCCGGGGAGCTGTTTTTT.

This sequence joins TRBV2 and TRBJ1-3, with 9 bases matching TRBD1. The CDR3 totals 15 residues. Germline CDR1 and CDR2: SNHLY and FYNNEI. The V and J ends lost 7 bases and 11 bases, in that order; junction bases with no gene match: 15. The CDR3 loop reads CASTTSGDRVDPIYF. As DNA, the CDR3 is TGTGCCAGCACAACTAGCGGGGACAGGGTGGACCCCATATATTTT.

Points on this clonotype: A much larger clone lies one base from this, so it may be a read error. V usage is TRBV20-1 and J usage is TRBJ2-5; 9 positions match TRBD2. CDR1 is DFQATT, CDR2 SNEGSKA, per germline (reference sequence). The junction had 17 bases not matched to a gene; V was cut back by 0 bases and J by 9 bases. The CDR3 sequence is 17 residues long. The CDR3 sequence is CSARDPQRGATTSAQYF. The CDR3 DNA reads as TGCAGTGCTAGAGATCCCCAGCGGGGGGCAACGACATCTGCCCAGTACTTC.

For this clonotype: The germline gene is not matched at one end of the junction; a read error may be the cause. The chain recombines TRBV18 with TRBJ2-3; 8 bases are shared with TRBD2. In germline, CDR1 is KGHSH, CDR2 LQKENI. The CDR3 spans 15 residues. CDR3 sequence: CASPPAVAGPDTQYF. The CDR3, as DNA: TGTGCCAGCCCACCAGCAGTAGCGGGGCCGGATACGCAGTATTTT.

CDR3 sequence (DNA): TGTGCCAGTAACTGGTCACCTGGCCGGACAGGGAACACTGAAGCTTTCTTT. Encoded protein: CASNWSPGRTGNTEAFF. The V call is TRBV19, the J call TRBJ1-1; 7 nucleotides agree with TRBD1. Germline V lookup: CDR1 LNHDA, CDR2 SQIVND (reference sequence). The CDR3 spans 17 residues. The V and J ends lost 7 bases and 1 base, in that order; junction bases with no gene match: 15. Complete variable domain (other parts from reference TRBV19 and TRBJ1-1): DGGITQSPKYLFRKEGQNVTLSCEQNLNHDAMYWYRQDPGQGLRLIYYSQIVNDFQKGDIAEGYSVSREKKESFPLTVTSAQKNPTAFYLCASNWSPGRTGNTEAFFGQGTRLTVV.

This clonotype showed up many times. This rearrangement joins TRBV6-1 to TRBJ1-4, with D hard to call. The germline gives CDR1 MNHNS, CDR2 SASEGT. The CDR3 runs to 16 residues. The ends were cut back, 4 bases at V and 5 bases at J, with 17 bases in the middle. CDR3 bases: TGTGCCAGCAGTGGATGGTCGCAAGTGGGCAATGAAAAACTGTTTTTT. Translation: CASSGWSQVGNEKLFF.

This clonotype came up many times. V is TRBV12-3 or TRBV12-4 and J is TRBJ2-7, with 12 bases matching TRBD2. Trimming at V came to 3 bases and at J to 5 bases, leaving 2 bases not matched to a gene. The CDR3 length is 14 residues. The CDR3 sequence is CASSFTSGGNEQYF. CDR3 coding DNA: TGTGCCAGCAGTTTTACTAGCGGGGGGAACGAGCAGTACTTC.

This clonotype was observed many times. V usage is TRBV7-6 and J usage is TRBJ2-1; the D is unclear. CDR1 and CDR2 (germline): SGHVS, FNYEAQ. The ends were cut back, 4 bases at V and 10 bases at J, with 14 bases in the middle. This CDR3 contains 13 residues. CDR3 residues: CASSSDMGDEQFF. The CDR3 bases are TGTGCCAGCAGCTCAGATATGGGTGACGAGCAGTTCTTC.

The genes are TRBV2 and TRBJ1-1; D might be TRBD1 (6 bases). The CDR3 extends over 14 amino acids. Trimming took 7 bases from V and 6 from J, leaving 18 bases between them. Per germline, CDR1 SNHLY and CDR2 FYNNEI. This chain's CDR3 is CASKKGHLEAEAFF. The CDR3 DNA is TGTGCCAGCAAGAAGGGACATCTCGAGGCTGAAGCTTTCTTT.

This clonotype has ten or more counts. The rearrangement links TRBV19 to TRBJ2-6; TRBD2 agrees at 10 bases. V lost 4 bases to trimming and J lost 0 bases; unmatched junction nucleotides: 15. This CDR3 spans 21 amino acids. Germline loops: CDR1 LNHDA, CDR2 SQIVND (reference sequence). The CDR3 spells CASSTDRGGLAGVSGANVLTF. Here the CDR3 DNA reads TGTGCCAGTAGTACCGACAGGGGAGGGCTAGCGGGGGTCTCTGGGGCCAACGTCCTGACTTTC.

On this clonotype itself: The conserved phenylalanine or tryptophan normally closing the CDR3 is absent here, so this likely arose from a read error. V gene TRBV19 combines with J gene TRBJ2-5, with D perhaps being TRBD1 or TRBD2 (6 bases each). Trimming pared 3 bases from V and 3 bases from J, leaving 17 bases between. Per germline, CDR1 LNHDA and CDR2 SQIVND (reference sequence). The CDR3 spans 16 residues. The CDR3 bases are TGTGCCAGTAGTATTTATGAGGGGGGCGTCAAAGAGACCCAGTACTCC. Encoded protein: CASSIYEGGVKETQYS.

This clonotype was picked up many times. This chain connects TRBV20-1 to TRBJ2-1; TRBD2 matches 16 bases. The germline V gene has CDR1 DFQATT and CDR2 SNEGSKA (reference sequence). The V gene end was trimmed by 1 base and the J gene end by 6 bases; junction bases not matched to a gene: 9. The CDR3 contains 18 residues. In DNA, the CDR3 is TGCAGTGCTAGAGGGGGGACTAGCGGGGGGGCCGTTCGCAATGAGCAGTTCTTC. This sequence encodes CSARGGTSGGAVRNEQFF.

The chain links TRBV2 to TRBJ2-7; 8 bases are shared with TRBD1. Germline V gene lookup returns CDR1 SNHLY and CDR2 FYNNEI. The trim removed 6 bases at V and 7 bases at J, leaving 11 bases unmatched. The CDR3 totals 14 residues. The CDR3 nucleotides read TGTGCCAGCAGCATAACCGGGACAGGTGAAGAGCAGTACTTC. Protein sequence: CASSITGTGEEQYF. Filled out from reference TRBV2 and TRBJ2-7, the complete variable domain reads EPEVTQTPSHQVTQMGQEVILRCVPISNHLYFYWYRQILGQKVEFLVSFYNNEISEKSEIFDDQFSVERPDGSNFTLKIRSTKLEDSAMYFCASSITGTGEEQYFGPGTRLTVT.

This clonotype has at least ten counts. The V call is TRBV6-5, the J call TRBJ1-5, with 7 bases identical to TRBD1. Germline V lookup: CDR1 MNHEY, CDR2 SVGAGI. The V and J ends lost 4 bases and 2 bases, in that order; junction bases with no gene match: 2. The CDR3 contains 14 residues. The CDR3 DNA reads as TGTGCCAGCAGTTCTGACAGGGGCAATCAGCCCCAGCATTTT. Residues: CASSSDRGNQPQHF.

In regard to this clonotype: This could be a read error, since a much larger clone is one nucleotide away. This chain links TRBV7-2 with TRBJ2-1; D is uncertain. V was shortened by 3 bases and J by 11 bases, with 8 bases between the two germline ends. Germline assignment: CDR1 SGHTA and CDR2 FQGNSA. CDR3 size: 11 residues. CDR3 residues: CASSFSHKQFF. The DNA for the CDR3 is TGTGCCAGCAGCTTCTCCCATAAGCAGTTCTTC.

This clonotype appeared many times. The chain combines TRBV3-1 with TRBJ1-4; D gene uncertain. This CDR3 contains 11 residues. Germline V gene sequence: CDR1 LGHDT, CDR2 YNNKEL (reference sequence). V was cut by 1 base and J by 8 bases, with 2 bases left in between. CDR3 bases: TGTGCCAGCAGCCAAGGCGAAAAACTGTTTTTT. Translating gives CASSQGEKLFF.